These 13 T cell receptor beta chains share one sample of origin, sequenced in a study of tumor-infiltrating lymphocytes in localized non-small cell lung cancer. Here immunoSEQ multiplex PCR was the method, and the copy in TCRdb shows in-frame clones only, minus some. Of some 9,500 clones detected, 70% to 80% appear once; the ten largest clones hold 8.5% to 10%. The sequencing input was lung tumor tissue. The receptors come from a human donor with non-small cell lung cancer.

This sequence joins TRBV2 and TRBJ1-5; D might be TRBD1 (5 bases). Germline V CDR1 and CDR2: SNHLY, FYNNEI. V was pared by 4 bases and J by 2 bases, with 12 bases between. The CDR3 consists of 15 residues. CDR3 sequence (DNA): TGTGCCAGCAGTGGGGATGGGGGGGGCAATCAGCCCCAGCATTTT. It is translated as CASSGDGGGNQPQHF.

This chain connects TRBV7-9 to TRBJ2-5; 9 bases line up with TRBD2. CDR3 length equals 19 residues. Germline V CDR1 and CDR2: SEHNR, FQNEAQ (reference sequence). Trimming at V came to 0 bases and at J to 2 bases, leaving 13 bases not matched to a gene. In DNA, the CDR3 is TGTGCCAGCAGCTTAGCGATGCGGCTAGCGGGAAGTCCACAAGAGACCCAGTACTTC. Translating gives CASSLAMRLAGSPQETQYF. The full variable domain, rest sourced from reference TRBV7-9 and TRBJ2-5, is DTGVSQNPRHKITKRGQNVTFRCDPISEHNRLYWYRQTLGQGPEFLTYFQNEAQLEKSRLLSDRFSAERPKGSFSTLEIQRTEQGDSAMYLCASSLAMRLAGSPQETQYFGPGTRLLVL.

This rearrangement joins TRBV28 to TRBJ1-2, with D unresolved. V lost 6 bases and J 7 bases, leaving 18 bases between the germline ends. This CDR3 contains 14 residues. Germline lookup yields CDR1 MDHEN and CDR2 SYDVKM. DNA of the CDR3: TGTGCCAGCAGAAAGGCAGCCTTATTAGGTGGCTACACCTTC. Translation: CASRKAALLGGYTF.

The CDR3 spells CSATTWETQYF. CDR3 in DNA: TGCAGTGCTACCACCTGGGAGACCCAGTACTTC. The chain carries TRBV20-1 and TRBJ2-5, with no clear D. V was shortened by 4 bases and J by 5 bases, with 8 bases between the two germline ends. The CDR3 loop spans 11 amino acids. Germline assignment: CDR1 DFQATT and CDR2 SNEGSKA (reference sequence).

The chain carries TRBV7-9 and TRBJ2-1; 8 bases agree with TRBD2. J lost 2 bases, V lost 7 bases, and 7 bases had no gene match. From germline, CDR1 is SEHNR and CDR2 FQNEAQ (reference sequence). The length of the CDR3 is 15 residues. The DNA of the CDR3 is TGTGCCAGCACCAAACGGGGGGGGGCCTACAATGAGCAGTTCTTC. As protein: CASTKRGGAYNEQFF.

The rearrangement links TRBV5-1 to TRBJ2-3, with 8 nucleotides matching TRBD2. V lost 2 bases and J lost 4; bases outside the gene matches: 9. CDR3 size: 16 residues. Germline V gene lookup returns CDR1 SGHRS and CDR2 YFSETQ. In DNA, the CDR3 is TGCGCCAGCAGCTTAGGCAGAGCGGGAGAGTCAGATACGCAGTATTTT. Amino acid sequence: CASSLGRAGESDTQYF. The variable domain in full, with the rest retrieved from reference TRBV5-1 and TRBJ2-3, is KAGVTQTPRYLIKTRGQQVTLSCSPISGHRSVSWYQQTPGQGLQFLFEYFSETQRNKGNFPGRFSGRQFSNSRSEMNVSTLELGDSALYLCASSLGRAGESDTQYFGPGTRLTVL.

The DNA for the CDR3 is TGCGCCAGCAAGGGGTCTTACGGGGGGCCCAGCTCCTACAATGAGCAGTTCTTC. Translation gives CASKGSYGGPSSYNEQFF. The V gene is TRBV5-1, the J gene TRBJ2-1; perhaps TRBD2 as D (7 bases). The CDR3 extends over 18 amino acids. Germline-derived CDR1 and CDR2 are SGHRS and YFSETQ. V lost 6 bases and J 0 bases, leaving 22 bases between the germline ends. The variable domain in full, with the rest retrieved from reference TRBV5-1 and TRBJ2-1, is KAGVTQTPRYLIKTRGQQVTLSCSPISGHRSVSWYQQTPGQGLQFLFEYFSETQRNKGNFPGRFSGRQFSNSRSEMNVSTLELGDSALYLCASKGSYGGPSSYNEQFFGPGTRLTVL.

The CDR3 sequence: CASSRGPEGREQFF. CDR3 DNA: TGTGCCAGCAGCCGCGGGCCAGAGGGGCGGGAGCAGTTCTTC. The chain couples TRBV5-4 to TRBJ2-1; either TRBD1 or TRBD2 may supply D (5 bases each). The CDR3 is made up of 14 amino acids. V was shortened by 4 bases and J by 10 bases, with 18 bases between the two germline ends. Germline CDR1 is SGHNT and CDR2 is YYREEE (reference sequence).

V and J are TRBV5-1 and TRBJ2-1; TRBD1 agrees at 9 bases. CDR1 SGHRS and CDR2 YFSETQ come from the germline V gene. Trimming cost V 3 bases and J 8 bases; bases outside gene matches: 21. The CDR3 is 19 amino acids. CDR3 region: CASSSRGQGESGVFDEQFF. The CDR3, as DNA: TGCGCCAGCAGCTCCAGGGGACAGGGTGAATCCGGTGTTTTTGATGAGCAGTTCTTC.

V is TRBV6-1 and J is TRBJ2-1; 7 positions match TRBD1. J was trimmed by 3 bases and V by 1 base; bases with no gene match: 3. CDR1 and CDR2 (germline): MNHNS, SASEGT. The CDR3 loop spans 15 amino acids. The CDR3 here is CASSEEGAGYNEQFF. CDR3 bases: TGTGCCAGCAGTGAAGAGGGGGCAGGCTACAATGAGCAGTTCTTC.

The chain employs TRBV6-6 and TRBJ2-2; D is unresolved. The CDR3 length is 12 residues. Per germline, CDR1 MNHNY and CDR2 SVGAGI (reference sequence). V lost 2 bases to trimming and J lost 8 bases, with 6 bases between them. CDR3 sequence (DNA): TGTGCCAGCAGTTACAAGGGAGGGGAGCTGTTTTTT. Translation: CASSYKGGELFF.

This clone was found once. The J gene is TRBJ2-1, the V gene TRBV30, with 11 positions matching TRBD2. The germline V gene has CDR1 GTSNPN and CDR2 SVGIG (reference sequence). V was clipped by 0 bases and J by 0 bases; unmatched bases: 13. The CDR3 contains 20 residues. The CDR3, as DNA: TGTGCCTGGAGTGTACTCGCTAGCGGGGGGCGAAGAAGCTCCTACAATGAGCAGTTCTTC. Translated, it gives CAWSVLASGGRRSSYNEQFF.

V and J are TRBV2 and TRBJ1-2; no clear D. Germline lookup yields CDR1 SNHLY and CDR2 FYNNEI. The CDR3 extends over 13 amino acids. The V and J ends lost 7 bases and 2 bases respectively, with 11 bases between them. CDR3 loop: CASIGGLNYGYTF. The CDR3 DNA follows: TGTGCCAGCATTGGAGGGTTAAACTATGGCTACACCTTC. Drawing the rest from reference TRBV2 and TRBJ1-2, the complete variable domain is EPEVTQTPSHQVTQMGQEVILRCVPISNHLYFYWYRQILGQKVEFLVSFYNNEISEKSEIFDDQFSVERPDGSNFTLKIRSTKLEDSAMYFCASIGGLNYGYTFGSGTRLTVV.